The 27 T cell receptor beta chains presented below share a single source sample, sequenced in a study of T cells in Graves' hyperthyroidism and ophthalmopathy. The investigators amplified TCR beta CDR3 regions from RNA transcripts. When the TCR CDR3 underwent first-round RT-PCR, the HTBI primer set was used. TCRdb reprocessed the multiplex PCR reads with MiXCR, giving one entry per CDR3 protein. The sample lists 600,000 to 850,000 distinct CDR3 sequences; around a sixth were seen once. Sequencing used blood. All receptors derive from a woman aged 50 to 60 with Graves' hyperthyroidism that later progressed to Graves' ophthalmopathy.

This clonotype occurred a few times. The chain employs TRBV19 and TRBJ1-3; the D gene is possibly TRBD1 (5 bases). Trimming took off 6 bases at V and 0 bases at J, with 12 bases between the two ends. CDR3 length: 15 residues. Germline CDR1 reads LNHDA; CDR2 reads SQIVND (reference sequence). CDR3 region: CASRRNQGSGNTIYF. The CDR3, as DNA: TGTGCCAGTAGAAGAAACCAGGGCTCTGGAAACACCATATATTTT. Full variable domain (outside the CDR3, taken from reference TRBV19 and TRBJ1-3): DGGITQSPKYLFRKEGQNVTLSCEQNLNHDAMYWYRQDPGQGLRLIYYSQIVNDFQKGDIAEGYSVSREKKESFPLTVTSAQKNPTAFYLCASRRNQGSGNTIYFGEGSWLTVV.

This clonotype was counted ten times or more. The chain is built from TRBV20-1 and TRBJ2-7, with D perhaps being TRBD1 or TRBD2 (7 bases each). V lost 2 bases, J lost 6 bases, and 20 bases lay in between. This CDR3 has 15 residues. CDR1 and CDR2 (germline): DFQATT, SNEGSKA (reference sequence). CDR3 sequence: CSARLPDDREGEQYF. The CDR3, as DNA: TGCAGTGCTAGACTACCCGATGACAGGGAGGGCGAGCAGTACTTC.

This clonotype came up many times. This rearrangement joins TRBV11-1 to TRBJ2-1; TRBD1 is a possible D gene (6 bases). CDR3 length equals 17 residues. CDR1 is SGHAT, CDR2 FQDESV, per germline (reference sequence). V was clipped by 2 bases and J by 2 bases, with 16 bases between them. The CDR3 reads CASSLNPGQITYNEQFF. As DNA, the CDR3 is TGTGCCAGCAGCTTAAACCCCGGACAGATAACCTACAATGAGCAGTTCTTC.

For this clonotype: Mismatch with germline at one junction end may stem from a read error. V and J are TRBV20-1 and TRBJ2-1, with a tentative D call TRBD2 (5 bases). The CDR3 has 16 amino acids. Germline V CDR1 and CDR2: DFQATT, SNEGSKA (reference sequence). In DNA, the CDR3 is TGCAGTGCTAGGGACCCCGGGTCTAGCTCCTACAATAAGCAGTTCTTC. As protein: CSARDPGSSSYNKQFF.

This clonotype has a count of ten or more. CDR3 bases: TGTGCCAGCAGCTCCCGGGGTAAGGGTGCCACTGAAGCTTTCTTT. Its translation is CASSSRGKGATEAFF. V and J are TRBV13 and TRBJ1-1; D is unresolved. CDR1 is PRHDT and CDR2 is FYEKMQ in the germline V gene (reference sequence). The length of the CDR3 is 15 residues. The germline V and J ends were trimmed by 4 bases and 4 bases, with 16 bases remaining between them.

This clonotype was found many times. This sequence joins TRBV6-1 and TRBJ2-7; D tentatively fits TRBD1 or TRBD2 (5 bases each). In germline, CDR1 is MNHNS, CDR2 SASEGT. Trimming cost V 1 base and J 0 bases, with 7 bases left between them. This CDR3 has 14 amino acids. CDR3 protein: CASSEGDASYEQYF. The CDR3 DNA is TGTGCCAGCAGTGAAGGGGACGCCTCCTACGAGCAGTACTTC.

This clonotype has just a few counts. This chain connects TRBV6-1 to TRBJ1-5; the D gene is possibly TRBD1 (5 bases). Germline-derived CDR1 and CDR2 are MNHNS and SASEGT. Trimming removed 2 bases at V and 4 bases at J, with 12 bases between. The CDR3 is made up of 15 amino acids. The CDR3 loop reads CASSERGRVNQPQHF. The CDR3, as DNA: TGTGCCAGCAGTGAAAGGGGACGGGTTAATCAGCCCCAGCATTTT.

The chain recombines TRBV19 with TRBJ1-2, with 7 bases aligning to TRBD1. Trimming took 6 bases from V and 2 from J; bases not matched to a gene: 6. The CDR3 runs 14 residues. In germline, CDR1 is LNHDA, CDR2 SQIVND (reference sequence). CDR3 nucleotide sequence: TGTGCCAGTAGAACCGGGACAGTCAACTATGGCTACACCTTC. Its protein product is CASRTGTVNYGYTF. The full variable domain, rest sourced from reference TRBV19 and TRBJ1-2, is DGGITQSPKYLFRKEGQNVTLSCEQNLNHDAMYWYRQDPGQGLRLIYYSQIVNDFQKGDIAEGYSVSREKKESFPLTVTSAQKNPTAFYLCASRTGTVNYGYTFGSGTRLTVV.

This clonotype was seen repeatedly, ten times or more. The CDR3 spells CASSEAQPYEQYF. DNA for the CDR3: TGTGCCAGCAGTGAAGCACAGCCATACGAGCAGTACTTC. The V call is TRBV2, the J call TRBJ2-7; D unclear. The CDR3 spans 13 residues. Germline CDR1 and CDR2: SNHLY and FYNNEI. The V end lost 0 bases, the J end lost 4 bases, and 7 bases lay between the germline ends. Variable domain in full (rest from reference TRBV2 and TRBJ2-7): EPEVTQTPSHQVTQMGQEVILRCVPISNHLYFYWYRQILGQKVEFLVSFYNNEISEKSEIFDDQFSVERPDGSNFTLKIRSTKLEDSAMYFCASSEAQPYEQYFGPGTRLTVT.

At least ten counts were recorded for this clonotype. This chain joins TRBV7-9 and TRBJ1-1; D gene unclear. The CDR3 covers 12 residues. Between the trimmed V and J ends, which lost 1 base and 8 bases, there was a span of 8 bases. Germline CDR1 reads SEHNR; CDR2 reads FQNEAQ (reference sequence). The CDR3 loop is CASSLGQKEAFF. Here the CDR3 DNA reads TGTGCCAGCAGCTTAGGTCAGAAGGAAGCTTTCTTT.

This sequence joins TRBV5-1 and TRBJ1-2; D not certain. The CDR3 is 13 amino acids. The V end was cut by 0 bases, the J end by 4 bases, with 7 bases between. The germline gives CDR1 SGHRS, CDR2 YFSETQ. This CDR3 is CASSLAAAYGYTF. CDR3 in DNA: TGCGCCAGCAGCTTGGCAGCAGCCTATGGCTACACCTTC.

This clonotype was seen at least ten times. DNA of the CDR3: TGTGCCAGCAGTGGGTCCAGGGTCGGTCGGGAGACCCAGTACTTC. This gives the protein CASSGSRVGRETQYF. The chain links TRBV2 to TRBJ2-5, with a tentative D call TRBD1 (5 bases). The germline V gene encodes CDR1 SNHLY and CDR2 FYNNEI. Trimming removed 4 bases from V and 5 bases from J, with 17 bases in between. This CDR3 comprises 15 residues. Complete variable domain (other parts from reference TRBV2 and TRBJ2-5): EPEVTQTPSHQVTQMGQEVILRCVPISNHLYFYWYRQILGQKVEFLVSFYNNEISEKSEIFDDQFSVERPDGSNFTLKIRSTKLEDSAMYFCASSGSRVGRETQYFGPGTRLLVL.

In this sample, this clonotype turned up many times. The gene calls are TRBV20-1 and TRBJ1-2, with unresolved D. Trimming cost V 3 bases and J 0 bases, with 17 bases left between them. The length of the CDR3 is 16 residues. Per the germline V gene, CDR1 is DFQATT and CDR2 is SNEGSKA (reference sequence). CDR3 in amino acids: CSASPASSPANYGYTF. DNA of the CDR3: TGCAGTGCTAGTCCGGCGTCATCACCAGCTAACTATGGCTACACCTTC.

This clonotype has a count of ten or more. The rearrangement links TRBV20-1 to TRBJ2-5, with TRBD2 matching over 7 bases. The V and J ends lost 1 base and 3 bases, in that order; junction bases with no gene match: 11. The germline gives CDR1 DFQATT, CDR2 SNEGSKA (reference sequence). CDR3 size: 16 residues. In DNA form, the CDR3 reads TGCAGTGCTAGAGCATTCCTGCTAGCGGCGAAAGAGACCCAGTACTTC. Translating it yields CSARAFLLAAKETQYF.

Note on this clonotype: A much larger clone differs from this one at a single base, so this may be a read error. The chain uses TRBV12-3 or TRBV12-4 and TRBJ2-5, with D perhaps being TRBD1 or TRBD2 (5 bases each). This CDR3 is 13 amino acids long. The CDR3, as DNA: TGTGCCAGCAGGCGAGGGGCTGGGGAGACCCAGCACTTC. This codes for CASRRGAGETQHF.

This clonotype appeared a few times. The J gene is TRBJ2-2, the V gene TRBV4-2; 14 bases fit TRBD2. V gave up 7 bases and J gave up 1 base; unmatched junction bases: 8. Looked up from germline, CDR1 is LGHNA and CDR2 is YNFKEQ. CDR3 length equals 18 residues. The CDR3: CASNWGLAGEQNTGELFF. CDR3 nucleotides: TGTGCCAGCAACTGGGGACTAGCGGGGGAACAGAACACCGGGGAGCTGTTTTTT.

This clonotype showed up just a few times. This chain uses TRBV4-1 with TRBJ2-7; weak D call: TRBD2 (6 bases). V was shortened by 0 bases and J by 9 bases, with 18 bases between the two germline ends. Germline loops: CDR1 MGHRA, CDR2 YSYEKL. There are 15 residues in the CDR3. As DNA, the CDR3 is TGCGCCAGCAGCCAAGATAGCTGGGGGGACCCCGGGCAGTACTTC. This translates into CASSQDSWGDPGQYF.

The table lists this clonotype with many counts. The chain links TRBV2 to TRBJ2-7, with TRBD1 matching 9 bases. The CDR3 sequence is 14 residues long. CDR1 and CDR2 (germline): SNHLY, FYNNEI. V dropped 9 bases and J dropped 5; count of bases not matched to a gene: 11. In nucleotides, the CDR3 is TGTGCCAGTAAGTTCGGGACAGGGTACGACGAGCAGTACTTC. Translating it yields CASKFGTGYDEQYF.

The V and J genes are TRBV5-1 and TRBJ2-3; the D gene is possibly TRBD2 (6 bases). Germline values: CDR1 SGHRS, CDR2 YFSETQ. The V end was cut by 0 bases, the J end by 4 bases, with 18 bases between. CDR3 size: 17 residues. Here the CDR3 reads CASSLAGTGYSSDTQYF. The CDR3 DNA sequence: TGCGCCAGCAGCTTGGCCGGGACTGGCTATTCGTCAGATACGCAGTATTTT.

The chain combines TRBV7-8 with TRBJ2-5; 10 nucleotides agree with TRBD2. The CDR3 runs to 17 residues. Germline V lookup: CDR1 SGHVS, CDR2 FQNEAQ. Unmatched junction bases numbered 14, after V lost 5 bases and J lost 5 bases. The DNA of the CDR3 is TGTGCCAGCAGCCCGAGGTTTACTAGCGGGGCTGGGGAGACCCAGTACTTC. This codes for CASSPRFTSGAGETQYF.

This clonotype came up many times. The rearrangement uses TRBV5-1 and TRBJ2-7; D tentatively fits TRBD1 or TRBD2 (5 bases each). The CDR3 has 15 residues. Trimming took off 4 bases at V and 4 bases at J, with 18 bases between the two ends. Germline values: CDR1 SGHRS, CDR2 YFSETQ. The DNA of the CDR3 is TGCGCCAGCAGCCCTACCTTGGGACGAGGGTACGAGCAGTACTTC. Its translation is CASSPTLGRGYEQYF.

This clonotype was detected a few times. The rearrangement joins TRBV19 to TRBJ2-6; tentative D call: TRBD1 (6 bases). This CDR3 region has 18 residues. V shed 4 bases and J shed 0 bases, with 16 bases lying between them. CDR1 LNHDA and CDR2 SQIVND come from the germline V gene (reference sequence). The CDR3, as DNA: TGTGCCAGTAGTAGCTGGGCGGACAGCAACTCTGGGGCCAACGTCCTGACTTTC. It encodes CASSSWADSNSGANVLTF.

There are a few counts of this clonotype. The chain recombines TRBV5-1 with TRBJ1-1; TRBD1 might be the D (5 bases). V was clipped by 2 bases and J by 11 bases, with 10 bases between them. CDR3 length: 11 amino acids. Germline V gene sequence: CDR1 SGHRS, CDR2 YFSETQ. CDR3 sequence: CASSFAGFAFF. In DNA form, the CDR3 reads TGCGCCAGCAGCTTTGCAGGGTTTGCTTTCTTT.

The chain links TRBV7-9 to TRBJ1-5; TRBD1 agrees at 8 bases. Germline V lookup: CDR1 SEHNR, CDR2 FQNEAQ (reference sequence). The CDR3 contains 15 residues. V shed 4 bases and J 5 bases; nucleotides not matched to a gene: 7. CDR3 amino acids: CASSSGQGEDQPQHF. The CDR3 DNA reads TGTGCCAGCAGCTCAGGACAGGGCGAGGATCAGCCCCAGCATTTT.

This clonotype was counted between two and nine times. The chain carries TRBV19 and TRBJ2-1, with D possibly TRBD1 on 7 matching bases. Between the trimmed V and J ends, which lost 4 bases and 7 bases, there was a span of 20 bases. CDR3 length equals 16 residues. Germline CDR1 is LNHDA and CDR2 is SQIVND (reference sequence). The CDR3 bases are TGTGCCAGTAGTACCGCGGTGGGCAGGGGGGCGAATGAGCAGTTCTTC. Protein: CASSTAVGRGANEQFF.

This clonotype was picked up many times. The J gene is TRBJ1-6, the V gene TRBV2, with 8 bases matching TRBD1. Germline-derived CDR1 and CDR2 are SNHLY and FYNNEI. V gave up 7 bases and J gave up 7 bases; unmatched junction bases: 9. The CDR3 is 15 amino acids. The CDR3 region has the DNA TGTGCCAGCAACCCAAGACAGGGGACAAATTCACCCCTCCACTTT. It yields the protein CASNPRQGTNSPLHF.

In its sample, this clonotype was seen many times. J is TRBJ1-1 and V is TRBV12-3 or TRBV12-4; no clear D gene. This CDR3 is 13 amino acids long. Deletions cut 8 bases from V and 3 bases from J, with 13 bases between. CDR3 sequence: CASASRHYTEAFF. CDR3 in DNA: TGTGCCAGCGCGTCTAGGCATTACACTGAAGCTTTCTTT.